This TCR beta chain was identified during a study of T cells in Graves' hyperthyroidism and ophthalmopathy. Study outcomes and limitations: Most expanded thyroid clonotypes above 0.001 recurred in blood. Ophthalmopathy got predicted by the model a median around 6.8 months before its onset.

The investigators amplified TCR beta CDR3 regions from RNA transcripts. A set of HTBI primers served as the primers for a first-round RT-PCR of the TCR CDR3. Each CDR3 protein is one row after TCRdb ran MiXCR on the multiplex PCR reads. The data show about 500,000 distinct CDR3 sequences, roughly 15% seen once. For the diagnoses, clinical symptoms, serum thyroxine and TRAb, thyroid ultrasound and orbital computed tomography were used. PBMCs were derived from under 13 ml fresh peripheral blood. The CDR3 loop spans 15 amino acids. The germline gives CDR1 SGHAT, CDR2 FQNNGV. Trimming pared 3 bases from V and 2 bases from J, leaving 13 bases between. This clonotype was counted many times. Its antigen is still unknown.

Sequencing was performed on blood. The rearrangement uses TRBV11-2 and TRBJ1-1, with a possible D match to TRBD1 (6 bases). The TCR sequence derives from a woman in her twenties or thirties with Graves' ophthalmopathy. This CDR3 is CASSFGTGSNTEAFF. The CDR3 DNA reads TGTGCCAGCAGCTTCGGTACAGGGTCCAACACTGAAGCTTTCTTT.